These T cell receptor beta chains were read from a single sample in a study of blood T cell repertoires in COVID-19. Data came from immunoSEQ multiplex PCR; TCRdb stores just in-frame clones and leaves some out. This sample has approximately 280,000 clones; roughly 80% occur once, and the top ten carry over 1.1%. The sequenced material came from peripheral blood. The origin of the receptors is a human donor with COVID-19, enrolled during active disease. The donor label of this sample is uncertain. Both conserved end residues are part of each CDR3. The order of the fields is clone size, CDR3 length, V gene, D gene, J gene, CDR3 DNA, CDR3 protein. A D gene is named only where the DNA matches it firmly. Size values are once, few and many counts, or a class for expanded clones, and some rows have none.

abundance: few; len: 12; v_gene: TRBV27; d_gene: .; j_gene: TRBJ2-1; CDR3nt: TGTGCCAGCAGGACTAGTTACAATGAGCAGTTCTTC; CDR3aa: CASRTSYNEQFF
abundance: .; len: 13; v_gene: TRBV30; d_gene: .; j_gene: TRBJ1-2; CDR3nt: TGTGCCTGGAGTAGCCGGGTTATAATGGGCTACACCTTC; CDR3aa: CAWSSRVIMGYTF
abundance: .; len: 15; v_gene: TRBV5-6; d_gene: TRBD1; j_gene: TRBJ2-7; CDR3nt: TGTGCCAGCAGCCCTGTTGGGCAGGGGGACTACGAGCAGTACTTC; CDR3aa: CASSPVGQGDYEQYF
abundance: .; len: 12; v_gene: TRBV20-1; d_gene: .; j_gene: TRBJ2-1; CDR3nt: TGCAGTGCTAGTGGGCTTTACAATGAGCAGTTCTTC; CDR3aa: CSASGLYNEQFF
abundance: .; len: 14; v_gene: TRBV30; d_gene: TRBD2; j_gene: TRBJ2-5; CDR3nt: TGTGCCTGGAGTGTTGGACTAGCGGGAGAGACCCAGTACTTC; CDR3aa: CAWSVGLAGETQYF
abundance: .; len: 13; v_gene: TRBV7-7; d_gene: .; j_gene: TRBJ1-6; CDR3nt: TGTGCTAGCAGCCAGGACAGAAATTCACCCCTCCACTTT; CDR3aa: CASSQDRNSPLHF
abundance: .; len: 14; v_gene: TRBV5-1; d_gene: TRBD1; j_gene: TRBJ1-1; CDR3nt: TGCGCCAGCAGCGTGACAGGGGAGCGAACTGAAGCTTTCTTT; CDR3aa: CASSVTGERTEAFF
abundance: .; len: 16; v_gene: TRBV6-5; d_gene: TRBD2; j_gene: TRBJ2-3; CDR3nt: TGTGCCAGCAGTTCTCCGGGACTAGCGGCCGGAGATACGCAGTATTTT; CDR3aa: CASSSPGLAAGDTQYF
abundance: .; len: 16; v_gene: TRBV15; d_gene: TRBD1; j_gene: TRBJ2-7; CDR3nt: TGTGCCACCAGCAGATCCCCGGACAGGGTCTCCTACGAGCAGTACTTC; CDR3aa: CATSRSPDRVSYEQYF
abundance: .; len: 16; v_gene: TRBV11-3; d_gene: .; j_gene: TRBJ2-2; CDR3nt: TGTGCCAGCAGCCTTAGCCGGGGGTGGGGAACCGGGGAGCTGTTTTTT; CDR3aa: CASSLSRGWGTGELFF
abundance: .; len: 12; v_gene: TRBV30; d_gene: .; j_gene: TRBJ1-2; CDR3nt: TGTGCCTGGGGACCGCTGACTTATGGCTACACCTTC; CDR3aa: CAWGPLTYGYTF